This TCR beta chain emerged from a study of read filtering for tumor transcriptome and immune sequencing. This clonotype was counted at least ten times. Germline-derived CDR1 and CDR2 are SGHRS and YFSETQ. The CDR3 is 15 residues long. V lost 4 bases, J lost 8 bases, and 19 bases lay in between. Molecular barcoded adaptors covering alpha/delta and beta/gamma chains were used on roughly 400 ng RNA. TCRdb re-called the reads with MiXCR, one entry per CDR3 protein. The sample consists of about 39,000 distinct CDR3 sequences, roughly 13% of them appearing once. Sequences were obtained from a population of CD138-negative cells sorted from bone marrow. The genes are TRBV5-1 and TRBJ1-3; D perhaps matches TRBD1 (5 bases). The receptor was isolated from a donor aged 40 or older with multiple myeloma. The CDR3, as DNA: TGCGCCAGCAGCCCGTATTGGAGGTTGGGGGACACCATATATTTT. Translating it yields CASSPYWRLGDTIYF.